This entry lists 26 T cell receptor beta chains sequenced from one sample in a study of regulatory T cells in long-lasting Graves disease. Building the TCR beta libraries relied on iRepertoire HTBI primers, and CDR3 regions underwent Arm-PCR. One entry per CDR3 protein, called by TCRdb with MiXCR from the multiplex PCR reads. The sample records around 460,000 distinct CDR3 sequences, 14% being singletons. Stated time point: newly diagnosed GD, antithyroid drugs for less than 3 months. Preparation of the TCR library used RNA extracted from PBMCs. The same specimen was also included in a second study, on T cells in Graves' hyperthyroidism and ophthalmopathy.

The input for sequencing was peripheral blood mononuclear cells (PBMCs), taken at new diagnosis, from a patient treated with antithyroid drugs. The origin of the receptors is a woman aged 50 to 60 with Graves disease.

Concerning this clonotype itself: The CDR3 does not end in the conserved phenylalanine or tryptophan, so this is likely a read error. The chain joins TRBV2 to TRBJ2-5, with D possibly being TRBD1 or TRBD2 (5 bases each). This CDR3 has 12 amino acids. Trimming took off 6 bases at V and 0 bases at J, with 5 bases between the two ends. CDR1 is SNHLY and CDR2 is FYNNEI in the germline V gene. CDR3 DNA sequence: TGTGCCAGCAGGGGGGACCAAGAGACCCAGTACTCG. Residues: CASRGDQETQYS.

This clonotype has a count of ten or more. This chain connects TRBV6-2 or TRBV6-3 to TRBJ2-1; D is perhaps TRBD2 (6 bases). V was clipped by 7 bases and J by 0 bases, with 10 bases between them. The CDR3 has 14 residues. Germline CDR1 and CDR2: MNHEY and SVGEGT. The CDR3 is CASTPGGSYNEQFF. CDR3 DNA: TGTGCCAGCACCCCCGGGGGCTCCTACAATGAGCAGTTCTTC.

Ten or more counts support this clonotype. The J gene is TRBJ2-7, the V gene TRBV3-1; weak D call: TRBD1 (6 bases). CDR3 length equals 13 residues. The germline CDR1 and CDR2 sequences are LGHDT and YNNKEL (reference sequence). The V end lost 4 bases, the J end lost 2 bases, and 9 bases lay between the germline ends. The CDR3 bases are TGTGCCAGCAGCCGTAACAGGGCCTACGAGCAGTACTTC. Amino acids: CASSRNRAYEQYF.

Ten or more counts support this clonotype. The rearrangement joins TRBV12-3 or TRBV12-4 to TRBJ2-7; D is ambiguous. CDR3 length: 16 amino acids. V lost 5 bases, J lost 2 bases, and 19 bases lay in between. The CDR3: CASSLRSQPRAYEQYF. The CDR3 DNA sequence: TGTGCCAGCAGTCTCCGGTCCCAACCAAGGGCCTACGAGCAGTACTTC.

This clonotype was counted many times. The DNA of the CDR3 is TGTGCCAGCAGTTTATACCCCTGGACTAGCGGGAGGGCCTACGAGCAGTACTTC. It encodes CASSLYPWTSGRAYEQYF. The rearrangement links TRBV28 to TRBJ2-7, with 15 bases aligning to TRBD2. Per germline, CDR1 MDHEN and CDR2 SYDVKM. The CDR3 contains 18 residues. J gave up 2 bases and V 1 base, and 6 bases lay outside the gene matches.

This clonotype was detected ten times or more. The chain is built from TRBV3-1 and TRBJ2-7; TRBD2 is a possible D gene (6 bases). Germline CDR1 LGHDT, CDR2 YNNKEL (reference sequence). The CDR3 is 15 amino acids. Trimming removed 3 bases from V and 5 bases from J, with 17 bases in between. CDR3 coding DNA: TGTGCCAGCAGCCAGGGAGGACTATCGGGCCACGAGCAGTACTTC. Translated: CASSQGGLSGHEQYF.

This chain joins TRBV30 and TRBJ2-1; D could derive from TRBD1 or TRBD2 (6 bases each). Trimming removed 1 base at V and 7 bases at J, with 11 bases between. The CDR3 runs 13 residues. From germline, CDR1 is GTSNPN and CDR2 SVGIG (reference sequence). CDR3 sequence: CAWSGRGLNEQFF. CDR3 in DNA: TGTGCCTGGAGTGGGAGGGGGTTGAATGAGCAGTTCTTC. The variable domain in full, completed from reference TRBV30 and TRBJ2-1, reads SQTIHQWPATLVQPVGSPLSLECTVEGTSNPNLYWYRQAAGRGLQLLFYSVGIGQISSEVPQNLSASRPQDRQFILSSKKLLLSDSGFYLCAWSGRGLNEQFFGPGTRLTVL.

This clonotype has ten or more counts. The chain employs TRBV7-2 and TRBJ2-3; D possibly corresponds to TRBD2 (6 bases). Germline V gene lookup returns CDR1 SGHTA and CDR2 FQGNSA. V was clipped by 5 bases and J by 3 bases, with 12 bases between them. This CDR3 contains 14 residues. This CDR3 is CASSARLGTDTQYF. CDR3 bases: TGTGCCAGCAGCGCGCGACTAGGGACAGATACGCAGTATTTT.

This clonotype appeared many times. DNA for the CDR3: TGCAGTGCTAGGACAGGCTCTGGAAACACCATATATTTT. The encoded protein is CSARTGSGNTIYF. The V and J genes are TRBV20-1 and TRBJ1-3; D is perhaps TRBD1 (6 bases). Germline CDR1 DFQATT, CDR2 SNEGSKA (reference sequence). Between the trimmed V and J ends, which lost 3 bases and 0 bases, there was a span of 6 bases. This CDR3 comprises 13 residues.

The V and J genes are TRBV4-1 and TRBJ1-1, with 7 bases aligning to TRBD1. J lost 5 bases, V lost 0 bases, and 3 bases had no gene match. The CDR3 runs to 14 residues. Per the germline V gene, CDR1 is MGHRA and CDR2 is YSYEKL. CDR3 region: CASSQDGDRTEAFF. The CDR3 DNA reads TGCGCCAGCAGCCAAGACGGGGACAGAACTGAAGCTTTCTTT.

This clonotype was recorded at least ten times. This chain uses TRBV2 with TRBJ1-5, with D tentatively TRBD1 (5 bases). Per the germline V gene, CDR1 is SNHLY and CDR2 is FYNNEI. Between the trimmed V and J ends, which lost 6 bases and 5 bases, there was a span of 11 bases. This CDR3 spans 13 amino acids. The CDR3 nucleotides read TGTGCCAGCAGGGTGGACATACATCAGCCCCAGCATTTT. This translates into CASRVDIHQPQHF.

The sample holds a few counts of this clonotype. A much larger clone sits a single nucleotide away, making a read error possible. This CDR3 is missing its conserved last phenylalanine or tryptophan, likely due to a read error. V is TRBV11-2 and J is TRBJ2-5; D possibly corresponds to TRBD2 (6 bases). The CDR3 contains 15 residues. Trimming removed 1 base from V and 5 bases from J, with 14 bases in between. The V gene's germline CDR1 is SGHAT and CDR2 FQNNGV. CDR3 DNA: TGTGCCAGCAGCTTAGTAACTAGCTTTGTGGAGACCCAGTACTCC. Protein: CASSLVTSFVETQYS.

This clonotype has just a few counts. The chain has TRBV18 and TRBJ1-2; D is uncertain. V was cut by 3 bases and J by 4 bases, with 18 bases left in between. This CDR3 has 16 amino acids. Per the germline V gene, CDR1 is KGHSH and CDR2 is LQKENI. For the CDR3, the DNA is TGTGCCAGCTCACCCCCCCTGCAGCCCGGACCCTATGGCTACACCTTC. Amino acids: CASSPPLQPGPYGYTF.

The chain links TRBV11-2 to TRBJ2-2, with TRBD1 matching over 10 bases. The CDR3 is made up of 17 amino acids. J lost 6 bases, V lost 1 base, and 8 bases had no gene match. From germline, CDR1 is SGHAT and CDR2 FQNNGV. CDR3 nucleotides: TGTGCCAGCAGCTTAGTACCGGACAGGGGGAGGTCCGGGGAGCTGTTTTTT. It is translated as CASSLVPDRGRSGELFF. Drawing the rest from reference TRBV11-2 and TRBJ2-2, the complete variable domain is EAGVAQSPRYKIIEKRQSVAFWCNPISGHATLYWYQQILGQGPKLLIQFQNNGVVDDSQLPKDRFSAERLKGVDSTLKIQPAKLEDSAVYLCASSLVPDRGRSGELFFGEGSRLTVL.

This chain links TRBV28 with TRBJ1-5; 9 bases line up with TRBD1. This CDR3 has 15 amino acids. Germline loops: CDR1 MDHEN, CDR2 SYDVKM. With 5 bases clipped from V and 9 bases from J, the junction kept 11 bases outside the gene matches. CDR3 bases: TGTGCCAGCAGTGGGGTCGGGACAGGGTGGATGCCCCAGCATTTT. Encoded protein: CASSGVGTGWMPQHF.

Only a few counts were recorded for this clonotype. V is TRBV5-1 and J is TRBJ2-5; D is possibly TRBD1 (5 bases). The CDR3 length is 15 residues. Per germline, CDR1 SGHRS and CDR2 YFSETQ. V lost 0 bases and J lost 5, with 14 bases in between. CDR3 residues: CASSLADQGVETQYF. CDR3 bases: TGCGCCAGCAGCTTGGCCGACCAGGGTGTGGAGACCCAGTACTTC.

This clonotype has a handful of counts. J is TRBJ2-3 and V is TRBV3-1, with a weak D call TRBD1 (5 bases). V lost 0 bases and J lost 0, with 16 bases in between. This CDR3 is 18 amino acids long. Looked up from germline, CDR1 is LGHDT and CDR2 is YNNKEL (reference sequence). CDR3 loop: CASSQDAPQAPSTDTQYF. CDR3 DNA sequence: TGTGCCAGCAGCCAAGACGCTCCACAGGCCCCTAGCACAGATACGCAGTATTTT.

This clonotype was counted a few times. This rearrangement joins TRBV24-1 to TRBJ2-5; 12 nucleotides align to TRBD2. CDR3 length equals 15 residues. Trimming removed 4 bases from V and 3 bases from J; junction bases left unmatched: 2. Germline V gene lookup returns CDR1 KGHDR and CDR2 SFDVKD. CDR3 amino acids: CATSDRTSGKETQYF. CDR3 bases: TGTGCCACCAGTGACCGGACTAGCGGGAAAGAGACCCAGTACTTC.

This clonotype was counted at least ten times. This rearrangement joins TRBV7-6 to TRBJ2-1, with TRBD2 as a possible D gene (6 bases). This CDR3 has 19 amino acids. Germline V gene lookup returns CDR1 SGHVS and CDR2 FNYEAQ. V lost 5 bases and J lost 0, with 23 bases in between. The CDR3: CASSRRRGRMESSYNEQFF. The DNA for the CDR3 is TGTGCCAGCAGCCGGCGGAGGGGCAGGATGGAGAGCTCCTACAATGAGCAGTTCTTC.

The chain is built from TRBV2 and TRBJ1-2; 12 bases line up with TRBD1. This CDR3 spans 14 amino acids. Germline CDR1 and CDR2: SNHLY and FYNNEI. The V gene end was trimmed by 6 bases and the J gene end by 4 bases; junction bases not matched to a gene: 3. The CDR3: CASRGDRGLYGYTF. The CDR3 DNA reads TGTGCCAGCAGAGGGGACAGGGGGCTCTATGGCTACACCTTC.

In its sample, this clonotype was seen many times. This chain uses TRBV28 with TRBJ2-1, with a possible D match to TRBD2 (5 bases). V dropped 5 bases and J dropped 0 bases, with 8 bases sitting between them. CDR1 is MDHEN and CDR2 is SYDVKM in the germline V gene. There are 14 residues in the CDR3. The CDR3 is CASSRTYSYNEQFF. The CDR3 DNA is TGTGCCAGCAGTCGGACTTACTCCTACAATGAGCAGTTCTTC.

This clonotype occurred many times. The chain combines TRBV27 with TRBJ1-1; D not resolved. The CDR3 totals 15 residues. The germline gives CDR1 MNHEY, CDR2 SMNVEV (reference sequence). The V end was cut by 0 bases, the J end by 5 bases, with 13 bases between. In DNA form, the CDR3 reads TGTGCCAGCAGTTTATCGAGGGTAGTGGGGACTGAAGCTTTCTTT. This encodes CASSLSRVVGTEAFF.

This clonotype was seen ten or more times. This sequence joins TRBV28 and TRBJ2-7, with D possibly TRBD2 on 5 matching bases. The CDR3 covers 12 residues. Germline-derived CDR1 and CDR2 are MDHEN and SYDVKM. Trimming pared 8 bases from V and 3 bases from J, leaving 11 bases between. CDR3 sequence reads: CASSRDYYEQYF. The DNA for the CDR3 is TGTGCCAGCTCCCGAGACTACTACGAGCAGTACTTC.

In its sample, this clonotype was seen a few times. The gene calls are TRBV14 and TRBJ2-1; 10 nucleotides align to TRBD1. The trim removed 4 bases at V and 7 bases at J, leaving 4 bases unmatched. The CDR3 spans 14 residues. CDR1 is SGHDN and CDR2 is FVKESK in the germline V gene. The CDR3 reads CASSLRTGGNEQFF. The DNA for the CDR3 is TGTGCCAGCAGCCTTCGGACAGGGGGAAATGAGCAGTTCTTC.

The V gene is TRBV28, the J gene TRBJ2-7, with D tentatively TRBD2 (6 bases). The CDR3 loop spans 15 amino acids. V was cut by 3 bases and J by 3 bases, with 15 bases left in between. Per germline, CDR1 MDHEN and CDR2 SYDVKM. The CDR3 sequence: CASSFRGRASYEQYF. The CDR3 DNA reads as TGTGCCAGCAGTTTCCGGGGGAGAGCTAGCTACGAGCAGTACTTC.

The chain carries TRBV18 and TRBJ1-3, with TRBD1 matching 7 bases. The germline gives CDR1 KGHSH, CDR2 LQKENI. The CDR3 consists of 18 residues. Trimming cost V 5 bases and J 3 bases; bases outside gene matches: 16. The CDR3 DNA reads TGTGCCAGCTCAGCTAAACGACAGGGCAACCCGGTTGGAAACACCATATATTTT. Residues: CASSAKRQGNPVGNTIYF. The complete variable domain, with remaining parts taken from reference TRBV18 and TRBJ1-3, reads NAGVMQNPRHLVRRRGQEARLRCSPMKGHSHVYWYRQLPEEGLKFMVYLQKENIIDESGMPKERFSAEFPKEGPSILRIQQVVRGDSAAYFCASSAKRQGNPVGNTIYFGEGSWLTVV.